This entry lists 32 T cell receptor beta chains sequenced from one sample in a study of T cells in Graves' hyperthyroidism and ophthalmopathy. RNA transcripts provided the source from which TCR beta CDR3 regions were amplified. TCR CDR3 regions were first amplified by RT-PCR with HTBI primers. MiXCR, run by TCRdb on the multiplex PCR reads, gives a single entry per CDR3 protein. This table holds about 360,000 distinct CDR3 sequences, approximately 14% found once. Material: blood. The receptors originated from a woman aged 18-35 years with Graves' hyperthyroidism that later progressed to Graves' ophthalmopathy.

This chain links TRBV4-1 with TRBJ1-3, with a weak D call TRBD1 (5 bases). CDR1 is MGHRA and CDR2 is YSYEKL in the germline V gene. V lost 1 base and J 2 bases, leaving 12 bases between the germline ends. The CDR3 extends over 16 amino acids. This CDR3 is CASSQVREMAGNTIYF. The CDR3 DNA reads TGCGCCAGCAGCCAAGTCAGGGAGATGGCTGGAAACACCATATATTTT.

In its sample, this clonotype was seen a few times. The chain employs TRBV27 and TRBJ1-2; D is ambiguous. The CDR3 has 13 residues. V was trimmed by 2 bases and J by 2 bases, leaving 6 bases between them. The germline CDR1 and CDR2 sequences are MNHEY and SMNVEV (reference sequence). In DNA form, the CDR3 reads TGTGCCAGCAGTTTAAAGGCGAACTATGGCTACACCTTC. Its translation: CASSLKANYGYTF.

In this sample, this clonotype turned up many times. V usage is TRBV7-2 and J usage is TRBJ2-7, with TRBD2 matching over 12 bases. With 5 bases clipped from V and 4 bases from J, the junction kept 15 bases outside the gene matches. CDR1 and CDR2 from the germline V gene are SGHTA and FQGNSA. This CDR3 spans 18 amino acids. CDR3 DNA sequence: TGTGCCAGCAGCATACGACACGAGACTAGCGGGAGTACGTACGAGCAGTACTTC. This translates into CASSIRHETSGSTYEQYF.

This chain connects TRBV7-9 to TRBJ2-7, with 8 bases fitting TRBD1. The CDR3 loop spans 15 amino acids. Germline V lookup: CDR1 SEHNR, CDR2 FQNEAQ (reference sequence). V lost 1 base to trimming and J lost 5 bases; unmatched junction nucleotides: 7. In DNA form, the CDR3 reads TGTGCCAGCAGCTTAGTCTCAACAGGGGGAGACGAGCAGTACTTC. Its protein is CASSLVSTGGDEQYF. Combining the CDR3 with reference TRBV7-9 and TRBJ2-7 gives the whole variable domain DTGVSQNPRHKITKRGQNVTFRCDPISEHNRLYWYRQTLGQGPEFLTYFQNEAQLEKSRLLSDRFSAERPKGSFSTLEIQRTEQGDSAMYLCASSLVSTGGDEQYFGPGTRLTVT.

In its sample, this clonotype was seen a few times. The chain has TRBV25-1 and TRBJ2-1; D unclear. Trimming removed 4 bases from V and 0 bases from J, with 10 bases in between. The CDR3 is 15 residues long. CDR1 is MGHDK and CDR2 is SYGVNS in the germline V gene. CDR3 region: CASSALDISYNEQFF. The CDR3 DNA is TGTGCCAGCAGTGCCCTAGATATCTCCTACAATGAGCAGTTCTTC.

This clonotype was detected many times. This chain joins TRBV27 and TRBJ2-7, with D perhaps matching TRBD1 or TRBD2 (5 bases each). From germline, CDR1 is MNHEY and CDR2 SMNVEV (reference sequence). V shed 5 bases and J shed 7 bases, with 18 bases lying between them. The length of the CDR3 is 14 residues. The CDR3 is CASSPGPEVGEQYF. For the CDR3, the DNA is TGTGCCAGCAGTCCGGGACCCGAGGTAGGAGAGCAGTACTTC.

A note on this clonotype: A much larger clone differs by one base, so this may be a read error. The chain links TRBV27 to TRBJ1-4, with D tentatively TRBD1 (6 bases). Germline CDR1 is MNHEY and CDR2 is SMNVEV (reference sequence). The CDR3 spans 15 residues. CDR3 protein: CASSTRGTTNEKLLF. The CDR3 coding sequence is TGTGCCAGCAGTACCCGGGGGACAACTAATGAAAAACTGCTTTTT.

Comments on this clonotype: At one end the junction does not follow the germline gene, possibly because of a read error. The V and J genes are TRBV7-2 and TRBJ2-2; maybe TRBD2 (5 bases). The CDR3 runs to 15 residues. Germline V gene lookup returns CDR1 SGHTA and CDR2 FQGNSA. The CDR3 DNA is TGTGCCAGCAGCTTAGACCCACTAGTGACCGGGGAGCTGTATTTT. Translating gives CASSLDPLVTGELYF.

This clonotype has at least ten counts. This chain connects TRBV5-1 to TRBJ1-5; D is undetermined. The CDR3 extends over 15 amino acids. Germline V gene sequence: CDR1 SGHRS, CDR2 YFSETQ. The V end was cut by 2 bases, the J end by 2 bases, with 11 bases between. The CDR3 region is CASSLAGIGNQPQHF. The CDR3 DNA follows: TGCGCCAGCAGCTTAGCGGGAATAGGCAATCAGCCCCAGCATTTT.

The table lists this clonotype with many counts. This chain uses TRBV20-1 with TRBJ2-2; no definite D call. This CDR3 comprises 15 residues. Germline V gene sequence: CDR1 DFQATT, CDR2 SNEGSKA (reference sequence). V was shortened by 6 bases and J by 3 bases, with 17 bases between the two germline ends. DNA for the CDR3: TGCAGTGCCGCCCGCTTAGACGGTTACACCGGGGAGCTGTTTTTT. This sequence encodes CSAARLDGYTGELFF.

This clonotype has a handful of counts. CDR3 coding DNA: TGTGCCAGCAGCCAAGGAATCCCTGGGGCCAACGTCCTGACTTTC. This codes for CASSQGIPGANVLTF. The chain employs TRBV14 and TRBJ2-6; D is uncertain. Germline V gives CDR1 SGHDN, CDR2 FVKESK. Trimming stripped 1 base from V and 2 bases from J, with 6 bases between. This CDR3 has 15 residues.

This clonotype was counted ten times or more. J is TRBJ2-7 and V is TRBV6-1, with 8 bases that match TRBD1. The germline CDR1 and CDR2 sequences are MNHNS and SASEGT. The CDR3 totals 15 residues. The V and J ends lost 1 base and 1 base, in that order; junction bases with no gene match: 3. The CDR3 sequence: CASSEEGQGSYEQYF. DNA for the CDR3: TGTGCCAGCAGTGAAGAAGGACAGGGTTCCTACGAGCAGTACTTC.

In this sample, this clonotype turned up many times. V is TRBV3-1 and J is TRBJ2-7, with 8 bases lining up with TRBD2. V gave up 4 bases and J gave up 1 base; unmatched junction bases: 6. The CDR3 sequence is 15 residues long. The germline V gene encodes CDR1 LGHDT and CDR2 YNNKEL (reference sequence). CDR3 sequence: CASSRTSGLSYEQYF. The CDR3 DNA sequence: TGTGCCAGCAGCCGTACTAGCGGCCTATCCTACGAGCAGTACTTC.

This clonotype was counted at least ten times. The V and J genes are TRBV27 and TRBJ2-5; TRBD2 matches at 7 bases. V lost 3 bases and J lost 11; bases outside the gene matches: 9. Germline assignment: CDR1 MNHEY and CDR2 SMNVEV (reference sequence). CDR3 length: 13 residues. This CDR3 is CASSFPGLVGQYF. The CDR3 DNA reads as TGTGCCAGCAGTTTCCCCGGACTAGTCGGACAGTACTTC.

In this sample, this clonotype turned up many times. The chain is built from TRBV5-1 and TRBJ2-1, with 9 bases that match TRBD1. This CDR3 comprises 15 residues. Unmatched junction bases numbered 11, after V lost 4 bases and J lost 9 bases. Germline V gene data show CDR1 as SGHRS and CDR2 as YFSETQ. The CDR3 sequence: CASSNTDRGGLEQFF. The CDR3 DNA sequence: TGCGCCAGCAGCAACACGGACAGGGGTGGACTTGAGCAGTTCTTC.

This clonotype was observed at least ten times. J is TRBJ2-5 and V is TRBV27; 16 bases are shared with TRBD2. The CDR3 consists of 18 residues. From germline, CDR1 is MNHEY and CDR2 SMNVEV (reference sequence). Trimming at V came to 5 bases and at J to 4 bases, leaving 10 bases not matched to a gene. CDR3 amino acids: CASSPGLAGGPGGETQYF. CDR3 bases: TGTGCCAGCAGTCCGGGACTAGCGGGAGGGCCGGGGGGAGAGACCCAGTACTTC.

This sequence joins TRBV5-1 and TRBJ2-1, with D perhaps assigned TRBD1 or TRBD2 (5 bases each). V was pared by 3 bases and J by 9 bases, with 19 bases between. This CDR3 contains 15 residues. Germline CDR1 is SGHRS and CDR2 is YFSETQ. CDR3 region: CASSSGRADRGEQFF. The CDR3 DNA follows: TGCGCCAGCAGCTCCGGCAGGGCCGATCGGGGTGAGCAGTTCTTC.

This clonotype was counted ten times or more. The chain carries TRBV28 and TRBJ1-5; 9 nucleotides line up with TRBD1. Trimming cost V 6 bases and J 4 bases; bases outside gene matches: 7. Germline values: CDR1 MDHEN, CDR2 SYDVKM. This CDR3 is built from 15 residues. This CDR3 reads CASSRDRAENQPQHF. The CDR3 nucleotides are TGTGCCAGCAGCCGGGACAGGGCGGAAAATCAGCCCCAGCATTTT.

This clonotype has only a few counts. The CDR3, as DNA: TGTGCCAGCAGCGTACGGCCATTTTACAATGAGCAGTTCTTC. Translated, it gives CASSVRPFYNEQFF. The rearrangement links TRBV9 to TRBJ2-1; D is uncertain. V dropped 1 base and J dropped 4 bases, with 9 bases sitting between them. The CDR3 is 14 residues long. From germline, CDR1 is SGDLS and CDR2 YYNGEE.

The chain uses TRBV28 and TRBJ2-6; TRBD2 aligns across 9 bases. V shed 3 bases and J 0 bases; nucleotides not matched to a gene: 6. The V gene's germline CDR1 is MDHEN and CDR2 SYDVKM. This CDR3 spans 18 amino acids. CDR3 DNA sequence: TGTGCCAGCAGTTTTAGCGGGAGAGTTCACTCTGGGGCCAACGTCCTGACTTTC. Its translation: CASSFSGRVHSGANVLTF.

This clonotype appeared a few times. The chain uses TRBV5-1 and TRBJ2-7, with D unclear. Germline V gene data show CDR1 as SGHRS and CDR2 as YFSETQ. This CDR3 comprises 13 residues. V was cut by 0 bases and J by 2 bases, with 6 bases left in between. The CDR3 DNA sequence: TGCGCCAGCAGCTTGGAGGTGCCCTACGAGCAGTACTTC. Translating gives CASSLEVPYEQYF. Full variable domain (remainder filled in from reference TRBV5-1 and TRBJ2-7): KAGVTQTPRYLIKTRGQQVTLSCSPISGHRSVSWYQQTPGQGLQFLFEYFSETQRNKGNFPGRFSGRQFSNSRSEMNVSTLELGDSALYLCASSLEVPYEQYFGPGTRLTVT.

V usage is TRBV5-1 and J usage is TRBJ2-1; 9 nucleotides agree with TRBD2. The CDR3 has 15 amino acids. With V trimmed by 0 bases and J by 7 bases, 5 bases remained unmatched. Germline assignment: CDR1 SGHRS and CDR2 YFSETQ. The CDR3 is CASSLGGRAANEQFF. Written as DNA, the CDR3 is TGCGCCAGCAGCTTGGGCGGGAGGGCCGCAAATGAGCAGTTCTTC. The whole variable domain, filled in from reference TRBV5-1 and TRBJ2-1, reads KAGVTQTPRYLIKTRGQQVTLSCSPISGHRSVSWYQQTPGQGLQFLFEYFSETQRNKGNFPGRFSGRQFSNSRSEMNVSTLELGDSALYLCASSLGGRAANEQFFGPGTRLTVL.

This clonotype turned up a few times. The chain has TRBV7-9 and TRBJ2-1; D may match TRBD1 or TRBD2 (5 bases each). V lost 1 base, J lost 8 bases, and 9 bases lay in between. The CDR3 has 13 amino acids. CDR1 is SEHNR and CDR2 is FQNEAQ in the germline V gene (reference sequence). CDR3 sequence reads: CASSLERGDEQFF. CDR3 sequence (DNA): TGTGCCAGCAGCTTAGAGAGAGGGGATGAGCAGTTCTTC.

This chain uses TRBV6-4 with TRBJ2-1, with TRBD1 as a possible D gene (5 bases). The V end was cut by 3 bases, the J end by 1 base, with 10 bases between. Germline V CDR1 and CDR2: MRHNA, SNTAGT. The CDR3 length is 15 residues. CDR3 nucleotide sequence: TGTGCCAGCAGTGAACAGGTAACTTCCTACAATGAGCAGTTCTTC. Protein product: CASSEQVTSYNEQFF.

This clonotype has ten or more counts. J is TRBJ2-3 and V is TRBV2, with 7 bases lining up with TRBD1. The CDR3 spans 14 residues. Per the germline V gene, CDR1 is SNHLY and CDR2 is FYNNEI. V was pared by 6 bases and J by 1 base, with 4 bases of the junction left unmatched. CDR3 loop: CASRNRGRTDTQYF. CDR3 bases: TGTGCCAGCAGAAATAGGGGGCGCACAGATACGCAGTATTTT.

About this clonotype itself: Germline is not matched at one junction end, which may reflect a read error. The rearrangement joins TRBV7-9 to TRBJ2-2, with a weak D call TRBD1 (6 bases). Per germline, CDR1 SEHNR and CDR2 FQNEAQ (reference sequence). The CDR3 is made up of 17 amino acids. The chain's CDR3 is CASSFEGVRGTPGERFF. CDR3 coding DNA: TGTGCCAGCAGCTTCGAGGGGGTCAGGGGAACCCCCGGGGAGCGGTTTTTT. The whole variable domain, filled in from reference TRBV7-9 and TRBJ2-2, reads DTGVSQNPRHKITKRGQNVTFRCDPISEHNRLYWYRQTLGQGPEFLTYFQNEAQLEKSRLLSDRFSAERPKGSFSTLEIQRTEQGDSAMYLCASSFEGVRGTPGERFFGEGSRLTVL.

The sample holds many counts of this clonotype. The chain carries TRBV6-1 and TRBJ2-7, with D perhaps given as TRBD1 or TRBD2 (5 bases each). Germline V gene sequence: CDR1 MNHNS, CDR2 SASEGT. The V gene lost 5 bases and the J gene lost 2 bases, with 13 bases spanning the gap. The length of the CDR3 is 14 residues. This chain's CDR3 is CASSPRTGPYEQYF. The CDR3 nucleotides read TGTGCCAGCAGTCCGAGGACGGGACCCTACGAGCAGTACTTC.

This clonotype was found many times. V usage is TRBV27 and J usage is TRBJ1-5; 7 nucleotides align to TRBD1. Unmatched junction bases numbered 3, after V lost 4 bases and J lost 3 bases. Looked up from germline, CDR1 is MNHEY and CDR2 is SMNVEV (reference sequence). CDR3 length: 14 residues. CDR3 protein: CASSSGQNNQPQHF. The CDR3 bases are TGTGCCAGCAGTTCGGGACAGAACAATCAGCCCCAGCATTTT.

This clonotype occurred a few times. The chain employs TRBV29-1 and TRBJ2-7; 12 bases map to TRBD1. Germline CDR1 is SQVTM and CDR2 is ANQGSEA. This CDR3 region has 15 residues. V lost 7 bases and J lost 1; bases outside the gene matches: 8. CDR3 sequence reads: CSGGQGAGFSYEQYF. In DNA, the CDR3 is TGCAGCGGGGGACAGGGGGCAGGTTTTTCCTACGAGCAGTACTTC.

Many counts were recorded for this clonotype. The chain joins TRBV28 to TRBJ2-7, with D unclear. V shed 3 bases and J shed 6 bases, with 18 bases lying between them. The germline V gene has CDR1 MDHEN and CDR2 SYDVKM. The CDR3 length is 15 residues. CDR3 residues: CASSFRASTPGEQYF. The CDR3 nucleotides read TGTGCCAGCAGTTTCCGGGCCTCCACCCCCGGCGAGCAGTACTTC.

Ten or more counts support this clonotype. The V call is TRBV13, the J call TRBJ1-1; D remains ambiguous. The germline V and J ends were trimmed by 0 bases and 7 bases, with 6 bases remaining between them. The germline V gene has CDR1 PRHDT and CDR2 FYEKMQ (reference sequence). This CDR3 is 12 amino acids long. The DNA for the CDR3 is TGTGCCAGCAGCTTAGGCGGCGATGAAGCTTTCTTT. Protein product: CASSLGGDEAFF.

This clonotype was picked up many times. The V and J genes are TRBV28 and TRBJ2-1, with 7 bases that match TRBD1. The CDR3 extends over 14 amino acids. Germline trimming cut 6 bases from V and 4 bases from J; bases unmatched to any gene: 6. Germline-derived CDR1 and CDR2 are MDHEN and SYDVKM. The CDR3 nucleotides read TGTGCCAGCAGAAGGACAGGCCAATACAATGAGCAGTTCTTC. Amino acids: CASRRTGQYNEQFF.